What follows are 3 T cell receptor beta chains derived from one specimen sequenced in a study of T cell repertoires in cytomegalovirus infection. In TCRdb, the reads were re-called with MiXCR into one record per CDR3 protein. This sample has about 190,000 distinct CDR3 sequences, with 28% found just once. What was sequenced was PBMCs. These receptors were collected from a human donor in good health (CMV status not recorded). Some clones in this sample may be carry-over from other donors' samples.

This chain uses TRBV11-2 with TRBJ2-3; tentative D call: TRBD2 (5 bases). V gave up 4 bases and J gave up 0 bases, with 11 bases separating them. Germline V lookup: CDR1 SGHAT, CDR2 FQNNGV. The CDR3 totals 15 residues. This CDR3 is CASSSSPDSTDTQYF. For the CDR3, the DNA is TGTGCCAGCAGCTCTAGCCCGGACAGCACAGATACGCAGTATTTT.

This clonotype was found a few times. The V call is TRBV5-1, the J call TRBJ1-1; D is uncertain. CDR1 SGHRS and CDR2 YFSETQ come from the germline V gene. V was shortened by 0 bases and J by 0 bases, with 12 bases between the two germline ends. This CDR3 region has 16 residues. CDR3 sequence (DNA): TGCGCCAGCAGCTTGGGTACAGTCCTCATGAACACTGAAGCTTTCTTT. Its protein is CASSLGTVLMNTEAFF.

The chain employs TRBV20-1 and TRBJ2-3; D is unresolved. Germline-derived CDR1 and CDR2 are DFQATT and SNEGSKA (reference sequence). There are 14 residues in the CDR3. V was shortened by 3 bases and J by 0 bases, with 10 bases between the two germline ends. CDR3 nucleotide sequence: TGCAGTGCTAGGGTGGCGACTAGCACAGATACGCAGTATTTT. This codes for CSARVATSTDTQYF.